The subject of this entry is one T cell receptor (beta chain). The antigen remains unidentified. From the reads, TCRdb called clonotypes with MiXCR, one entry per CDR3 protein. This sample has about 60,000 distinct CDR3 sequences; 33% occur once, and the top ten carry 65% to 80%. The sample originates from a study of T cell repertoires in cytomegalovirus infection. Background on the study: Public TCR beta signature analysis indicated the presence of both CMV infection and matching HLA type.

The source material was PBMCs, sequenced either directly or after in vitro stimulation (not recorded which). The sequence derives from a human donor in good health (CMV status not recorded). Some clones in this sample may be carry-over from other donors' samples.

The CDR3 is CASSTQGANQPQHF. CDR3 sequence (DNA): TGTGCCAGCAGTACACAGGGGGCAAATCAGCCCCAGCATTTT. This chain uses TRBV6-1 with TRBJ1-5; 9 nucleotides align to TRBD1. The CDR3 totals 14 residues. With V trimmed by 5 bases and J by 4 bases, 3 bases remained unmatched. Germline-derived CDR1 and CDR2 are MNHNS and SASEGT.